This is a list of T cell receptor beta chains from one sample in a study of blood T cell repertoires in COVID-19. Here immunoSEQ multiplex PCR was the method, and the copy in TCRdb shows in-frame clones only, minus some. The sample yields 250,000 to 300,000 clones, around 87% seen once. Sequencing was carried out using peripheral blood. These receptors were collected from a woman in her sixties or seventies with COVID-19, enrolled during active disease. CDR3s include the opening cysteine and the closing phenylalanine or tryptophan.

TRBV3-1/TRBV3-2	TRBJ1-2	CASSQAQGRLGGYTF
TRBV11-2	TRBJ1-4	CASSFGTGVKEKLFF
TRBV28	TRBJ2-3	CASSPRPPRGDTQYF
TRBV30	TRBJ1-6	CAWSVSEISPLHF
TRBV7-8	TRBJ2-1	CASSLAREDWARDYRLF
TRBV6-5	TRBJ2-7	CASSTRGGALYF
TRBV7-9	TRBJ2-1	CASSPNEQFF
TRBV10-3	TRBJ1-4	CATQGITGSDEKLFF
TRBV30	TRBJ1-5	CAWSVQGNQPQHF
TRBV18	TRBJ1-5	CASSATGNQPQHF
TRBV5-6	TRBJ2-1	CASSLASRREQFF
TRBV2	TRBJ1-6	CASREDRAYNSPLHF
TRBV28	TRBJ1-1	CASSLLQGAGDTEAFF
TRBV28	TRBJ2-2	CASATGTRGTLGGELFF
TRBV29-1	TRBJ2-7	CSVPRQGVYEQYF
TRBV11-2	TRBJ2-1	CASSLEGASGLYNEQFF
TRBV6-5	TRBJ1-2	CASSPTVPYGYTF
TRBV6-2/TRBV6-3	TRBJ2-5	CASSRGGETQYF
TRBV5-5	TRBJ1-2	CASSLVGTDKTGGYTF
TRBV28	TRBJ2-1	CASSFQPGTPYNEQFF
TRBV6-6	TRBJ1-4	CASRPPWQTNEKLFF
TRBV5-1	TRBJ1-4	CASSLGVTNEKLFF
TRBV9	TRBJ2-7	CASSRRAGGLYEQYF
TRBV5-1	TRBJ1-1	CASRSIQGAYTEAFF
TRBV3-1/TRBV3-2	TRBJ2-7	CASSQASGSVPPEQYF
TRBV7-6	TRBJ1-5	CASSEGQGAGNQPQHF
TRBV19	TRBJ1-4	CASSAGNEKLFF
TRBV6-5	TRBJ2-7	CASSYTGQNEQYF
TRBV6-1	TRBJ1-6	CASSEPGQLSPLHF
TRBV18	TRBJ1-2	CASSPPFRAYGYTF
TRBV12-3/TRBV12-4	TRBJ2-1	CASSWTSSEQFF
TRBV30	TRBJ2-1	CAWGAVGLAANEQFF
TRBV7-9	TRBJ2-3	CASSFTSGFTDTQYF
TRBV5-1	TRBJ2-7	CASSPGGGPYEQYF
TRBV7-2	TRBJ1-2	CASSTHRGYTF
TRBV5-1	TRBJ2-5	CASSLYSGSTETQYF
TRBV30	TRBJ2-5	CAWRPRASSNQETQYF
TRBV7-9	TRBJ2-7	CASSLSGRSSYEQYF
TRBV3-1/TRBV3-2	TRBJ2-2	CASSQPGLRNTGELFF
TRBV6-5	TRBJ1-1	CASVTRGTEAFF
TRBV30	TRBJ2-1	CAWSARLAGSRTLYNEQFF
TRBV5-8	TRBJ1-2	CASSPAGTGYGYTF
TRBV2	TRBJ1-1	CASGPGIRRTEAFF
TRBV7-9	TRBJ2-3	CASSRQGAKDTQYF
TRBV7-3	TRBJ2-1	CASSQDGTTYNEQFF
TRBV10-3	TRBJ2-5	CAISTQSGSAETQYF
TRBV7-9	TRBJ2-5	CASTPRTGQGARETQYF
TRBV10-3	TRBJ2-7	CAISESKALAGYEQYF
TRBV27	TRBJ2-1	CASSLVRGGNEQFF